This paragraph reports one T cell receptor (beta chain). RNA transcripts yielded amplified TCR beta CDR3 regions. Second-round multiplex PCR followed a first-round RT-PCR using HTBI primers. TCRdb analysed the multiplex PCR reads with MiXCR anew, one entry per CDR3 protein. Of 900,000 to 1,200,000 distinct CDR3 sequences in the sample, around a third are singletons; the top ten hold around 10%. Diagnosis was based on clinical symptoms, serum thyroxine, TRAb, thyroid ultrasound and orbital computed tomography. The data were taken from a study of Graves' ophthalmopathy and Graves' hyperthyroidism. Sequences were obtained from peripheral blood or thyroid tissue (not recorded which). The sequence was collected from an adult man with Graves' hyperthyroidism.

The DNA of the CDR3 is TGTGCCAGCAGCCTGGACAGGGCAAATGAAAAACTGTTTTTT. Translated: CASSLDRANEKLFF. V gene TRBV12-3 or TRBV12-4 combines with J gene TRBJ1-4; the match to TRBD1 covers 8 bases. This CDR3 region has 14 residues. V shed 6 bases, J shed 5 bases, and the junction held 5 bases outside the gene matches.